Below, 23 T cell receptor beta chains from the same sample are listed, as sequenced in a study of beta chain features in type 1 diabetes. All of the isolated RNA was reverse transcribed, so expressed TCRB transcripts were sequenced. Profiled with immunoSEQ multiplex PCR; TCRdb holds only in-frame clones, not every one. The repertoire holds 300,000 to 400,000 clones, with 11% as singletons. What was sequenced was naive CD4+ T cells from blood. Receptors were obtained from a woman between 25 and 40 years old in good health.

This rearrangement joins TRBV10-3 to TRBJ2-7, with 9 bases fitting TRBD1. CDR1 and CDR2 (germline): ENHRY, SYGVKD. J gave up 2 bases and V 4 bases, and 6 bases lay outside the gene matches. This CDR3 spans 15 amino acids. The CDR3 protein is CAISAGQGRTYEQYF. The CDR3 DNA reads as TGTGCCATCAGTGCGGGACAGGGAAGGACCTACGAGCAGTACTTC.

This clone was recorded a few times. The chain couples TRBV19 to TRBJ2-7, with D tentatively TRBD1 (6 bases). This CDR3 contains 14 residues. The germline V gene has CDR1 LNHDA and CDR2 SQIVND (reference sequence). The ends were cut back, 4 bases at V and 2 bases at J, with 12 bases in the middle. The chain's CDR3 is CASSNQQGTYEQYF. CDR3 nucleotides: TGTGCCAGTAGTAATCAACAGGGAACCTACGAGCAGTACTTC.

The chain carries TRBV9 and TRBJ2-2, with TRBD1 matching 7 bases. V trimming: 3 bases; J trimming: 6 bases; junction bases outside the gene matches: 5. This CDR3 has 14 amino acids. Germline CDR1 SGDLS, CDR2 YYNGEE. In DNA form, the CDR3 reads TGTGCCAGCAGCGCCAGACAGGGTGCCGGGGAGCTGTTTTTT. It is translated as CASSARQGAGELFF.

This clone was detected a few times. The chain uses TRBV4-3 and TRBJ2-2; no firm D call. V lost 8 bases and J 2 bases, leaving 9 bases between the germline ends. Germline CDR1 and CDR2: LGHNA and YSLEER. The CDR3 totals 13 residues. The CDR3 spells CASGRFNTGELFF. The CDR3 DNA is TGCGCCAGCGGTCGGTTTAACACCGGGGAGCTGTTTTTT.

The chain links TRBV5-6 to TRBJ2-5; 8 bases are shared with TRBD1. The germline CDR1 and CDR2 sequences are SGHDT and YYEEEE. This CDR3 is built from 16 residues. Trimming took 0 bases from V and 4 from J; bases not matched to a gene: 8. CDR3 nucleotides: TGTGCCAGCAGCTTGGTTGGCAGGGGGCGCGGAGAGACCCAGTACTTC. Translation: CASSLVGRGRGETQYF.

This clone has more than one count but fewer than ten. The chain combines TRBV28 with TRBJ2-7, with 10 nucleotides matching TRBD2. Per germline, CDR1 MDHEN and CDR2 SYDVKM. Losses at the gene ends were 8 bases for V and 1 base for J; bases not matched to a gene: 8. The CDR3 contains 15 residues. The CDR3: CASVMAAGGSYEQYF. CDR3 bases: TGTGCCAGCGTGATGGCAGCGGGAGGGTCCTACGAGCAGTACTTC.

This clone has more than one count but fewer than ten. The V call is TRBV6-6, the J call TRBJ1-1, with TRBD1 identical over 7 bases. This CDR3 region has 16 residues. With V trimmed by 5 bases and J by 10 bases, 19 bases remained unmatched. CDR1 MNHNY and CDR2 SVGAGI come from the germline V gene (reference sequence). This CDR3 reads CASSKYPGQPSDGAFF. The CDR3 DNA follows: TGTGCCAGCAGTAAGTATCCGGGACAGCCGAGTGACGGAGCTTTCTTT.

The V and J genes are TRBV14 and TRBJ2-7; 7 bases are a match to TRBD1. After removal of 1 base from V and 5 bases from J, the junction contained 5 bases not matched to a gene. The CDR3 has 14 residues. Germline lookup yields CDR1 SGHDN and CDR2 FVKESK. Here the CDR3 DNA reads TGTGCCAGCAGCCAAGGACTCAGGGGGAACGAGCAGTACTTC. Translation gives CASSQGLRGNEQYF.

The table lists this clone with a few counts. The rearrangement uses TRBV30 and TRBJ2-1; 7 bases are a match to TRBD2. The CDR3 has 14 amino acids. V gave up 5 bases and J gave up 5 bases; unmatched junction bases: 9. The germline V gene has CDR1 GTSNPN and CDR2 SVGIG (reference sequence). The CDR3 DNA sequence: TGTGCCTGGGGGGGACTACCCGGACACAATGAGCAGTTCTTC. Protein: CAWGGLPGHNEQFF.

This clone was observed a few times. This rearrangement joins TRBV29-1 to TRBJ2-3, with D possibly being TRBD2 (6 bases). The CDR3 runs to 14 residues. Looked up from germline, CDR1 is SQVTM and CDR2 is ANQGSEA. Trimming pared 6 bases from V and 0 bases from J, leaving 13 bases between. The CDR3 spells CSVRTRGSTDTQYF. DNA of the CDR3: TGCAGCGTCCGGACTCGGGGGAGCACAGATACGCAGTATTTT.

This clone was seen a few times. V is TRBV18 and J is TRBJ2-7; TRBD1 agrees at 7 bases. Per germline, CDR1 KGHSH and CDR2 LQKENI. The CDR3 loop spans 15 amino acids. The V segment lost 4 bases and the J segment 5 bases; nucleotides outside the gene matches: 11. DNA for the CDR3: TGTGCCAGCTCACAGTCGACAGGGCAGGTCGACGAGCAGTACTTC. Protein product: CASSQSTGQVDEQYF.

V usage is TRBV6-5 and J usage is TRBJ1-2; tentative D call: TRBD1 (5 bases). This CDR3 contains 13 residues. CDR1 is MNHEY and CDR2 is SVGAGI in the germline V gene. The V gene lost 0 bases and the J gene lost 6 bases, with 8 bases spanning the gap. This chain's CDR3 is CASSYSRDHGYTF. The CDR3 DNA is TGTGCCAGCAGTTACTCGCGGGACCATGGCTACACCTTC.

V gene TRBV4-3 combines with J gene TRBJ2-5, with a possible D match to TRBD2 (6 bases). This CDR3 contains 17 residues. V was trimmed by 0 bases and J by 1 base, leaving 15 bases between them. The V gene's germline CDR1 is LGHNA and CDR2 YSLEER. The CDR3 protein is CASSQDWGGMGQETQYF. In DNA, the CDR3 is TGCGCCAGCAGCCAAGATTGGGGCGGGATGGGCCAAGAGACCCAGTACTTC.

This clone was seen more than once but under ten times. The V and J genes are TRBV27 and TRBJ1-2; perhaps TRBD1 as D (5 bases). The CDR3 is made up of 14 amino acids. Germline values: CDR1 MNHEY, CDR2 SMNVEV (reference sequence). The V gene lost 1 base and the J gene lost 6 bases, with 12 bases spanning the gap. In nucleotides, the CDR3 is TGTGCCAGCAGTTTATGGGGCAGGGTCGATGGCTACACCTTC. This gives the protein CASSLWGRVDGYTF.

In this sample, this clone turned up a few times. The gene calls are TRBV28 and TRBJ2-7; 9 nucleotides agree with TRBD2. Germline assignment: CDR1 MDHEN and CDR2 SYDVKM. The CDR3 loop spans 15 amino acids. V lost 6 bases to trimming and J lost 0 bases; unmatched junction nucleotides: 6. CDR3 DNA sequence: TGTGCCAGCAGCAGGCTAGCGGGAATCTCCTACGAGCAGTACTTC. Its protein is CASSRLAGISYEQYF.

This clone was seen a few times. The chain carries TRBV5-1 and TRBJ2-2; 8 bases align to TRBD1. The V gene's germline CDR1 is SGHRS and CDR2 YFSETQ. V lost 6 bases and J lost 3; bases outside the gene matches: 10. CDR3 size: 16 residues. The CDR3 is CASNRQGPGDTGELFF. The CDR3 region has the DNA TGCGCCAGCAACAGACAGGGGCCCGGGGACACCGGGGAGCTGTTTTTT. Full variable domain (outside the CDR3, taken from reference TRBV5-1 and TRBJ2-2): KAGVTQTPRYLIKTRGQQVTLSCSPISGHRSVSWYQQTPGQGLQFLFEYFSETQRNKGNFPGRFSGRQFSNSRSEMNVSTLELGDSALYLCASNRQGPGDTGELFFGEGSRLTVL.

This clone appeared a few times. This chain uses TRBV7-9 with TRBJ2-7; 9 nucleotides line up with TRBD2. Per the germline V gene, CDR1 is SEHNR and CDR2 is FQNEAQ (reference sequence). This CDR3 spans 15 amino acids. V lost 5 bases and J lost 2; bases outside the gene matches: 7. The CDR3 DNA is TGTGCCAGCAGCCTAGGAGTAGCGGGAGCCTACGAGCAGTACTTC. Its translation is CASSLGVAGAYEQYF.

The rearrangement links TRBV25-1 to TRBJ1-4; TRBD1 might be the D (5 bases). The V gene's germline CDR1 is MGHDK and CDR2 SYGVNS. V was clipped by 1 base and J by 3 bases, with 15 bases between them. The CDR3 spans 17 residues. In DNA, the CDR3 is TGTGCCAGCAGTGAATCCCGGACAAGACGGCCTAATGAAAAACTGTTTTTT. Translation gives CASSESRTRRPNEKLFF.

This sequence joins TRBV7-2 and TRBJ1-2; TRBD1 matches 8 bases. The CDR3 is 14 amino acids. Unmatched junction bases numbered 9, after V lost 5 bases and J lost 7 bases. Looked up from germline, CDR1 is SGHTA and CDR2 is FQGNSA. The CDR3 nucleotides read TGTGCCAGCAGCCCCGACAGGGGAAGGTTTGGCTACACCTTC. As protein: CASSPDRGRFGYTF. Supplemented by reference TRBV7-2 and TRBJ1-2, the full variable domain reads GAGVSQSPSNKVTEKGKDVELRCDPISGHTALYWYRQSLGQGLEFLIYFQGNSAPDKSGLPSDRFSAERTGGSVSTLTIQRTQQEDSAVYLCASSPDRGRFGYTFGSGTRLTVV.

Notes on this clone: Distinct nucleotide sequences in the sample also encode this CDR3. The chain has TRBV18 and TRBJ1-5, with a weak D call TRBD1 (5 bases). Germline CDR1 reads KGHSH; CDR2 reads LQKENI. The CDR3 has 14 amino acids. The ends were cut back, 1 base at V and 4 bases at J, with 8 bases in the middle. CDR3 sequence: CASSPQEGNQPQHF. The CDR3 bases are TGTGCCAGCTCACCACAGGAGGGGAATCAGCCCCAGCATTTT. Drawing the rest from reference TRBV18 and TRBJ1-5, the complete variable domain is NAGVMQNPRHLVRRRGQEARLRCSPMKGHSHVYWYRQLPEEGLKFMVYLQKENIIDESGMPKERFSAEFPKEGPSILRIQQVVRGDSAAYFCASSPQEGNQPQHFGDGTRLSIL.

The V and J genes are TRBV12-5 and TRBJ1-3; 9 positions agree with TRBD1. Germline V CDR1 and CDR2: LGHNT, FRNRAP. After removal of 4 bases from V and 10 bases from J, the junction contained 2 bases not matched to a gene. This CDR3 has 12 amino acids. The CDR3 region has the DNA TGTGCTAGTGGTTCGGACAGGGGAACCATATATTTT. Encoded protein: CASGSDRGTIYF.

This clone was counted only a few times. The chain carries TRBV28 and TRBJ2-1; 11 bases align to TRBD2. Trimming at V came to 5 bases and at J to 0 bases, leaving 3 bases not matched to a gene. CDR3 length equals 16 residues. The V gene's germline CDR1 is MDHEN and CDR2 SYDVKM. CDR3 in amino acids: CASSPLAGGSYNEQFF. The CDR3 coding sequence is TGTGCCAGCAGTCCTCTAGCGGGAGGCTCCTACAATGAGCAGTTCTTC. The full variable domain, completed using reference TRBV28 and TRBJ2-1, is DVKVTQSSRYLVKRTGEKVFLECVQDMDHENMFWYRQDPGLGLRLIYFSYDVKMKEKGDIPEGYSVSREKKERFSLILESASTNQTSMYLCASSPLAGGSYNEQFFGPGTRLTVL.

The rearrangement uses TRBV28 and TRBJ2-7; 10 bases are shared with TRBD2. V gave up 3 bases and J gave up 3 bases; unmatched junction bases: 2. Germline CDR1 and CDR2: MDHEN and SYDVKM. This CDR3 comprises 14 residues. CDR3: CASSFSSGSYEQYF. CDR3 coding DNA: TGTGCCAGCAGTTTCTCTAGCGGGAGCTACGAGCAGTACTTC.